This T cell receptor beta chain appears in the sequencing data of a study of Ad26.COV2.S vaccination and SARS-CoV-2 variants. Treatment noted: some 20 received Ad26.COV2.S at low or high dose, single or two shots; several received placebo; per-sample allocation not given. Sampling occurred on day 63 after the first vaccine or placebo injection. Data came from immunoSEQ multiplex PCR; TCRdb stores just in-frame clones and leaves some out. The sample lists about 440,000 clones, roughly 91% occurring once. Trimming took 10 bases from V and 2 from J; bases not matched to a gene: 9. Germline CDR1 reads WNHNN; CDR2 reads SYGVQD (reference sequence). The CDR3 has 15 residues.

This TCR derives from a person aged 18-60 years who received the Ad26.COV2.S COVID-19 vaccine or a placebo. The chain combines TRBV10-1 with TRBJ2-7; 12 bases are a match to TRBD2. The specimen comprised peripheral blood, sampled in a trial of Ad26.COV2.S vaccine versus placebo. The CDR3 loop reads CANFITSGRPYEQYF. DNA of the CDR3: TGCGCCAACTTTATCACTAGCGGGAGGCCCTACGAGCAGTACTTC.